The 16 T cell receptor beta chains reported below all come from one sample, sequenced in a study of PD-1 blockade in classical Hodgkin lymphoma. All patients experienced relapse after autologous stem cell transplantation, and brentuximab vedotin exposure was variable. The repertoire was sequenced with immunoSEQ multiplex PCR; TCRdb's copy has only in-frame clones and lacks some. The repertoire holds approximately 26,000 clones, with roughly three quarters as singletons. The specimen comprised peripheral blood mononuclear cells (PBMCs), sampled at baseline. The receptors come from a human donor with classical Hodgkin lymphoma.

This clone was observed a single time. This chain connects TRBV6-7 to TRBJ2-5, with D maybe TRBD2 (7 bases). TRBV6-7 is known as an ORF, though its function is uncertain. The CDR3 consists of 15 residues. V was trimmed by 0 bases and J by 5 bases, leaving 13 bases between them. The CDR3 coding sequence is TGTGCCAGCAGTTACTCGGGGGGGCCTAGGGAGACCCAGTACTTC. Residues: CASSYSGGPRETQYF.

This clone was found a few times. The rearrangement joins TRBV13 to TRBJ2-2, with D uncertain. Trimming pared 4 bases from V and 9 bases from J, leaving 12 bases between. The CDR3 sequence is 13 residues long. Per the germline V gene, CDR1 is PRHDT and CDR2 is FYEKMQ (reference sequence). The CDR3 DNA reads TGTGCCAGCAGCTCCGGGTCTGGGAGGGAGCTGTTTTTT. Amino acids: CASSSGSGRELFF.

V is TRBV19 and J is TRBJ1-4; D call uncertain. Trimming shortened V by 6 bases and J by 7 bases, and 12 bases separated the two germline ends. CDR1 and CDR2 (germline): LNHDA, SQIVND (reference sequence). The CDR3 covers 13 residues. The CDR3 sequence: CASRLTATEKLFF. The CDR3 bases are TGTGCCAGTAGATTAACAGCCACTGAAAAACTGTTTTTT.

J is TRBJ2-2 and V is TRBV9, with TRBD1 matching 9 bases. After removal of 0 bases from V and 5 bases from J, the junction contained 5 bases not matched to a gene. Germline values: CDR1 SGDLS, CDR2 YYNGEE. The CDR3 has 16 amino acids. The CDR3 bases are TGTGCCAGCAGCGTAGACGGGACAGGGTTGACCGGGGAGCTGTTTTTT. Amino acids: CASSVDGTGLTGELFF. The full variable domain, its missing parts supplied by reference TRBV9 and TRBJ2-2, is DSGVTQTPKHLITATGQRVTLRCSPRSGDLSVYWYQQSLDQGLQFLIQYYNGEERAKGNILERFSAQQFPDLHSELNLSSLELGDSALYFCASSVDGTGLTGELFFGEGSRLTVL.

The chain combines TRBV9 with TRBJ2-5; TRBD1 might be the D (7 bases). Germline V CDR1 and CDR2: SGDLS, YYNGEE. V was cut by 0 bases and J by 7 bases, with 16 bases left in between. The CDR3 is 15 residues long. CDR3 residues: CASSVGQGGRGTQYF. The CDR3 region has the DNA TGTGCCAGCAGCGTAGGACAGGGAGGCCGGGGGACCCAGTACTTC.

The chain recombines TRBV27 with TRBJ2-2, with a tentative D call TRBD1 (6 bases). The CDR3 is 17 residues long. Germline CDR1 MNHEY, CDR2 SMNVEV (reference sequence). Trimming took off 5 bases at V and 6 bases at J, with 22 bases between the two ends. The CDR3 DNA is TGTGCCAGCAGTCCGCAGGGGTGGGGATCGGTGGCCGGGGAGCTGTTTTTT. Protein sequence: CASSPQGWGSVAGELFF.

The genes are TRBV7-8 and TRBJ2-3; D might be TRBD1 or TRBD2, each matching 5 bases. V was trimmed by 5 bases and J by 2 bases, leaving 17 bases between them. From germline, CDR1 is SGHVS and CDR2 FQNEAQ. CDR3 length equals 16 residues. The CDR3 bases are TGTGCCAGCAGCCATCTACGGGGCCGCTCCACAGATACGCAGTATTTT. Amino acid sequence: CASSHLRGRSTDTQYF. Filled out from reference TRBV7-8 and TRBJ2-3, the complete variable domain reads GAGVSQSPRYKVAKRGQDVALRCDPISGHVSLFWYQQALGQGPEFLTYFQNEAQLDKSGLPSDRFFAERPEGSVSTLKIQRTQQEDSAVYLCASSHLRGRSTDTQYFGPGTRLTVL.

The chain carries TRBV10-2 and TRBJ1-5; the D is unclear. The CDR3 totals 16 residues. V was trimmed by 4 bases and J by 0 bases, leaving 13 bases between them. Per germline, CDR1 WSHSY and CDR2 SAAADI. The CDR3 region is CASSASWENSNQPQHF. CDR3 DNA: TGCGCCAGCAGTGCTAGCTGGGAGAATAGCAATCAGCCCCAGCATTTT.

V usage is TRBV5-1 and J usage is TRBJ1-2; D not certain. V was cut by 4 bases and J by 3 bases, with 16 bases left in between. This CDR3 has 15 residues. Germline V gives CDR1 SGHRS, CDR2 YFSETQ. Written as DNA, the CDR3 is TGCGCCAGCAGCCCCCGGGCCTCAAGGGACTATGGCTACACCTTC. Its translation is CASSPRASRDYGYTF.

The chain joins TRBV5-1 to TRBJ1-4; D is possibly TRBD1 (6 bases). Trimming took off 1 base at V and 8 bases at J, with 15 bases between the two ends. The V gene's germline CDR1 is SGHRS and CDR2 YFSETQ. CDR3 length: 15 amino acids. As DNA, the CDR3 is TGCGCCAGCAGCTTGTTGCCGGGGGCCAGGGAAAAACTGTTTTTT. As protein: CASSLLPGAREKLFF.

This clone was recorded a few times. The chain uses TRBV4-3 and TRBJ1-5; the D is unclear. Germline V lookup: CDR1 LGHNA, CDR2 YSLEER. With 0 bases removed from V and 5 bases from J, the gap between germline ends came to 8 bases. The CDR3 runs 14 residues. CDR3 protein: CASSQDSGDQPQHF. The DNA for the CDR3 is TGCGCCAGCAGCCAAGATTCCGGGGATCAGCCCCAGCATTTT.

This clone is medium-sized by share. This chain joins TRBV9 and TRBJ2-3; 8 nucleotides agree with TRBD2. This CDR3 is 14 amino acids long. Germline V CDR1 and CDR2: SGDLS, YYNGEE. V was clipped by 3 bases and J by 3 bases; unmatched bases: 3. CDR3 in amino acids: CASSAGGTTDTQYF. CDR3 DNA: TGTGCCAGCAGCGCGGGGGGGACTACAGATACGCAGTATTTT.

The V and J genes are TRBV10-1 and TRBJ2-2; 9 bases fit TRBD2. The CDR3 spans 17 residues. The ends lost 3 bases at V and 3 bases at J; junction bases unmatched: 8. Germline CDR1 reads WNHNN; CDR2 reads SYGVQD (reference sequence). The CDR3 DNA reads TGCGCCAGCAGTGACTCCGGGACTAGCCTAGACACCGGGGAGCTGTTTTTT. Residues: CASSDSGTSLDTGELFF.

The chain joins TRBV28 to TRBJ2-7; no clear D. Per the germline V gene, CDR1 is MDHEN and CDR2 is SYDVKM. The CDR3 consists of 13 residues. Trimming removed 8 bases from V and 0 bases from J, with 11 bases in between. CDR3 in amino acids: CASGPGNSYEQYF. CDR3 nucleotide sequence: TGTGCCAGCGGTCCAGGAAACTCCTACGAGCAGTACTTC.

This chain links TRBV6-5 with TRBJ2-3; D tentatively reads TRBD1 or TRBD2 (5 bases each). The germline V gene has CDR1 MNHEY and CDR2 SVGAGI. V lost 8 bases to trimming and J lost 2 bases, with 14 bases between them. This CDR3 is built from 14 residues. The CDR3 sequence is CASSRSGLTDTQYF. CDR3 sequence (DNA): TGTGCCAGCTCCCGGTCGGGGCTCACAGATACGCAGTATTTT.

This clone was detected a few times. J is TRBJ2-7 and V is TRBV7-9, with D possibly matching TRBD2 (6 bases). Trimming took off 2 bases at V and 2 bases at J, with 13 bases between the two ends. Germline CDR1 reads SEHNR; CDR2 reads FQNEAQ (reference sequence). The CDR3 is 15 amino acids. CDR3 sequence reads: CASSLTQGLTYEQYF. The CDR3 bases are TGTGCCAGCAGCTTAACCCAGGGACTCACCTACGAGCAGTACTTC. Filled out from reference TRBV7-9 and TRBJ2-7, the complete variable domain reads DTGVSQNPRHKITKRGQNVTFRCDPISEHNRLYWYRQTLGQGPEFLTYFQNEAQLEKSRLLSDRFSAERPKGSFSTLEIQRTEQGDSAMYLCASSLTQGLTYEQYFGPGTRLTVT.